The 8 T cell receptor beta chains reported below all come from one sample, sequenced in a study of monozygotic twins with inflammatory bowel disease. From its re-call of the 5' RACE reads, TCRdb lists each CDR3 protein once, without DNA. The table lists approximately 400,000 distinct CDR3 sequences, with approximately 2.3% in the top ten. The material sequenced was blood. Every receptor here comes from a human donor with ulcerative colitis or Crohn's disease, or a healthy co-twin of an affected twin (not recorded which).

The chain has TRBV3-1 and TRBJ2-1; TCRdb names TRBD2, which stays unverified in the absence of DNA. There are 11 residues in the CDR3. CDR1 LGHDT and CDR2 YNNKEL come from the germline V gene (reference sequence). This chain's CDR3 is CASSLGLVSFF.

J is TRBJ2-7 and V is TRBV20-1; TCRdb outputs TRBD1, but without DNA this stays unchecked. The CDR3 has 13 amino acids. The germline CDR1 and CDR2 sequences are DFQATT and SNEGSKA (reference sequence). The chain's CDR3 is CSAATGGSYEQYF.

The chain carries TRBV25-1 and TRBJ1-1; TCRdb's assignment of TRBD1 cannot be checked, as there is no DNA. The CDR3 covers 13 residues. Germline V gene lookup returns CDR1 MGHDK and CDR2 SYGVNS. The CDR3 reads CASIGTGGSAAFF. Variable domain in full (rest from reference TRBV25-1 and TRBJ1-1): EADIYQTPRYLVIGTGKKITLECSQTMGHDKMYWYQQDPGMELHLIHYSYGVNSTEKGDLSSESTVSRIRTEHFPLTLESARPSHTSQYLCASIGTGGSAAFFGQGTRLTVV.

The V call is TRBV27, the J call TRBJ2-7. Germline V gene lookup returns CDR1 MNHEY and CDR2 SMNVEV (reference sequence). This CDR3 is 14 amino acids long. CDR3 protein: CASGKQGYRSEQYF.

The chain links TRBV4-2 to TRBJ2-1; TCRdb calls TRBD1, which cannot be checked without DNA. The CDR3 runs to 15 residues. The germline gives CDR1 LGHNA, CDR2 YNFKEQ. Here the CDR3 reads CASSQAQPQGNEQFF.

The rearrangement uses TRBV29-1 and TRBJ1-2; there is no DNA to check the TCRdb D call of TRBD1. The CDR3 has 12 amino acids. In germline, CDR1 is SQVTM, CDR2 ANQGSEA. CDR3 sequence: CSVEGTRDGYTF.

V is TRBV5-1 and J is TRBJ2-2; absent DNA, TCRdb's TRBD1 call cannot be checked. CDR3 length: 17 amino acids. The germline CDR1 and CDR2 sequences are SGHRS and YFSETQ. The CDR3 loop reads CASSLGGQGSTTGELFF.

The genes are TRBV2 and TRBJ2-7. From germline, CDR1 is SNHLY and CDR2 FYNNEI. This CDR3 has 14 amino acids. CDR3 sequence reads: CASSEGRFPYEQYF. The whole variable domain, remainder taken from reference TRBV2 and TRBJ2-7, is EPEVTQTPSHQVTQMGQEVILRCVPISNHLYFYWYRQILGQKVEFLVSFYNNEISEKSEIFDDQFSVERPDGSNFTLKIRSTKLEDSAMYFCASSEGRFPYEQYFGPGTRLTVT.